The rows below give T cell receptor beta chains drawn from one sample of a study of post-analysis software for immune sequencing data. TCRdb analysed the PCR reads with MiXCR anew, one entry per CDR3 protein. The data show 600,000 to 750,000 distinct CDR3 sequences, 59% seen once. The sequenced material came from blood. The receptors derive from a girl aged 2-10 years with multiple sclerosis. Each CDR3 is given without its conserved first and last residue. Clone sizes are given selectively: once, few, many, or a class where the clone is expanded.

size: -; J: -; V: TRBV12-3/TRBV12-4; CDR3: ASSLAKGQGWETQY
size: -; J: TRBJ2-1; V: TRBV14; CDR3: ASSPLSGRSSYNEQF
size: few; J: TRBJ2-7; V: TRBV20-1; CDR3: SARDGGTYEQY
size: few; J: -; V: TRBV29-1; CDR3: SVTRDSYEQY
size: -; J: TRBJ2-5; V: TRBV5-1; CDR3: ASSSGVQETQY
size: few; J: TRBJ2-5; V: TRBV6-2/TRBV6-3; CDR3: ASRHRRGSSQETQY
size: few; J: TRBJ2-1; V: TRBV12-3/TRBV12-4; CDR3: ASSFWTGGHNNEQF
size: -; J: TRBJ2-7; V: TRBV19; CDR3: ASSILSGSYEQY
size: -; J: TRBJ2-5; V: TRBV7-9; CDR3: ASSFLGQGGETQY
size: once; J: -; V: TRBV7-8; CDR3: ASSSQGAAGGSRYEQY
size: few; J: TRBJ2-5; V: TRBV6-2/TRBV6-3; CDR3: ASSFVGGEQY
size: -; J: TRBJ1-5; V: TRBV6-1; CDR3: ASSDLTRDQPQH
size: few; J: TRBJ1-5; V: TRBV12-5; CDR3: ASGLGTGGDQPQH
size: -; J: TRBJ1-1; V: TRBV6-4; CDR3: ASSEFHGLSTEAF
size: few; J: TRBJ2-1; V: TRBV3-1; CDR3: AGSQLAPYNEQF
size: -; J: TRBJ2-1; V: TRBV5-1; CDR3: ASSSVGQNYNEQF
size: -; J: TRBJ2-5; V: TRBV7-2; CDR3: ASSLWSRREETQY
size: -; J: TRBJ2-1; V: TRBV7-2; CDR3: ASRRERDYNEQF
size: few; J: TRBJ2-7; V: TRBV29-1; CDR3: SARPGLAVEAEEQY
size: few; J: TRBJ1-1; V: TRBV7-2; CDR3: ASSLEGVGTEAF
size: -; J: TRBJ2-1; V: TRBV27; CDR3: AAGGGSEQF
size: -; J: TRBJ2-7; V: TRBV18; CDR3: ASSAQEKSYEQY
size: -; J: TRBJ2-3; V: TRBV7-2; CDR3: ASSLGLAESTDTQY
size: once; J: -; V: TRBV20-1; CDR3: SARVGEGWGSGIETQY
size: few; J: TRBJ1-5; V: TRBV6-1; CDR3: ASSEATATQPQH
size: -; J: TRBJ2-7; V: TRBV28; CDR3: ASSVTAARLSYEQY
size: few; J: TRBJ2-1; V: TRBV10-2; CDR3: ASSEGTIYNEQF
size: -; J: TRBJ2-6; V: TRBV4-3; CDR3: ASSQGGYSIPFSGANVLT
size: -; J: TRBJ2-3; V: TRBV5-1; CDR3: ASSREETGTQY
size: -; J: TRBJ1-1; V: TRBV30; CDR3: AWTPTVKLAEAF
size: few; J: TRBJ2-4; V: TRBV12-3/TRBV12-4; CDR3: ASSFTGSLAKNIQY
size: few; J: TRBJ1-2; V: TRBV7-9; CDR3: ASSQGTAANYGYT
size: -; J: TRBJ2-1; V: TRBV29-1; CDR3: SVGPGQGNERF
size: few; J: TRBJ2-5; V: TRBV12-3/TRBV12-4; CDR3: ASSFARGQETQY
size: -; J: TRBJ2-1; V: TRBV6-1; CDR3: ASTNPGLYNEQF
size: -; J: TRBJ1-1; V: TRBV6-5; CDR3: ASNSRGVGSTEAF
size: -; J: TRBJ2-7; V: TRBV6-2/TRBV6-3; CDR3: ASRIAGGPNGEQY
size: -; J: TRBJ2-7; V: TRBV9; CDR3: ASSLSGGKKGQY
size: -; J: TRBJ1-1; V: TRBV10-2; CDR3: ASRGGWENTEAF
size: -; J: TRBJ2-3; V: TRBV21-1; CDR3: ASSKGQRTDTQY
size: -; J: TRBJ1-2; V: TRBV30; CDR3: AWSFTGGGYT
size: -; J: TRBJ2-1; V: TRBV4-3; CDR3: ASSQDRGGRNEQF
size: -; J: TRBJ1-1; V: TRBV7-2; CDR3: ASSLVLVPEAF
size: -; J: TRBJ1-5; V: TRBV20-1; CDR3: SAGRGVSSYSNQPQH
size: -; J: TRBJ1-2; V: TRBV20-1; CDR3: SAREGGDYGYT
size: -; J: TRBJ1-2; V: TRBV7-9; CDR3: ASSSFVTERHGYT
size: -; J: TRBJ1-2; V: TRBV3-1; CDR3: ASSQLSLRGQAYGYT
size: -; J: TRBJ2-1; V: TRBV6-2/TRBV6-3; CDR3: ASTSAGGDVGSYNEQF
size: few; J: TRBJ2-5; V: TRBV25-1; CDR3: ASSEGQGLQETQY
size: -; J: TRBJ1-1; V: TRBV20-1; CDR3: SARELGQGAEAF
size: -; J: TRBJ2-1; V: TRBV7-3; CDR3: ASGLEVSDNEQF
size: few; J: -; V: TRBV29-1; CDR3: SVGEGEGETQY
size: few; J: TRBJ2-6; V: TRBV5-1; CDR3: ASSFEGSGANVLT
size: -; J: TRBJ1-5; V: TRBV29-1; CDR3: SREEGSNQPQH
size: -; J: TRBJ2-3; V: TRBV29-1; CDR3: SVENVLLAGGTDTQY
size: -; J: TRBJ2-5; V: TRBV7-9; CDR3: ASSLGLSQETQY